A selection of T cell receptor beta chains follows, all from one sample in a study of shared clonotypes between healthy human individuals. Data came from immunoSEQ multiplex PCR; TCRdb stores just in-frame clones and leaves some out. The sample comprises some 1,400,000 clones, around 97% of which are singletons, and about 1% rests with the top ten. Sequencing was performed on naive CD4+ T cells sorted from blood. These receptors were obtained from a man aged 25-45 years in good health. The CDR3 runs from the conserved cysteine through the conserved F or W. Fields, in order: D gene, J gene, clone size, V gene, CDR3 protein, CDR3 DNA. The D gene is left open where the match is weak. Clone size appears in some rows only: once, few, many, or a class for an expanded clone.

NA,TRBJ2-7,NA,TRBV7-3,CASSRDRWSYEQYF,TGTGCCAGCAGCCGTGACAGGTGGTCCTACGAGCAGTACTTC
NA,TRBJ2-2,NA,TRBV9,CASSVLSGRTGELFF,TGTGCCAGCAGCGTTCTGAGCGGTAGAACCGGGGAGCTGTTTTTT
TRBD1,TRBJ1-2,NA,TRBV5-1,CASSLAGSGTGAGYTF,TGCGCCAGCAGCTTGGCCGGCTCAGGGACAGGGGCTGGCTACACCTTC
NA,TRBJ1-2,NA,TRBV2,CASSEFEFYGYTF,TGTGCCAGCAGTGAATTTGAGTTCTATGGCTACACCTTC
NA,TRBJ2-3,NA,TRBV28,CASRTNLGAQYF,TGTGCCAGCAGGACAAATCTCGGGGCGCAGTATTTT
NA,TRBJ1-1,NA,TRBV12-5,CASGPDRSNTEAFF,TGTGCTAGTGGCCCAGACAGATCGAACACTGAAGCTTTCTTT
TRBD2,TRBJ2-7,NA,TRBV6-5,CASRRTSGPTYEQYF,TGTGCCAGCAGACGGACTAGCGGGCCCACCTACGAGCAGTACTTC
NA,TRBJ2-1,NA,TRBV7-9,CASSSVVRLRAEQFF,TGTGCCAGCAGCTCTGTGGTTAGGTTAAGAGCTGAGCAGTTCTTC
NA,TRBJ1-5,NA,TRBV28,CASKVSRGINQPQHF,TGTGCCAGCAAAGTTAGCAGGGGTATCAATCAGCCCCAGCATTTT
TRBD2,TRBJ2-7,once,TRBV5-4,CASSLVGGGNYEQYF,TGTGCCAGCAGCTTGGTTGGGGGAGGGAACTACGAGCAGTACTTC
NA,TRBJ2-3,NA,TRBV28,CASSSQRTSTDTQYF,TGTGCCAGCAGTTCCCAGCGGACTAGCACAGATACGCAGTATTTT
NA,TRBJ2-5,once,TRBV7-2,CASRAGFGETQYF,TGTGCCAGCAGGGCAGGGTTCGGGGAGACCCAGTACTTC
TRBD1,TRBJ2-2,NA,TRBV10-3,CATSRTGQNTGELFF,TGTGCCACCTCTAGGACAGGACAGAACACCGGGGAGCTGTTTTTT
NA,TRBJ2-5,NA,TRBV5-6,CASSSPSQETQYF,TGTGCCAGCAGCTCCCCCTCCCAAGAGACCCAGTACTTC
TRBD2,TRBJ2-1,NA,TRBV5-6,CASSLVGLAGVGNEQFF,TGTGCCAGCAGCTTGGTGGGACTAGCGGGAGTAGGCAATGAGCAGTTCTTC
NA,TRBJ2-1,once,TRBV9,CASSVSGLNEQFF,TGTGCCAGCAGCGTATCAGGGCTGAATGAGCAGTTCTTC
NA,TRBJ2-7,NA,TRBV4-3,CASSRTVDYEQYF,TGCGCCAGCAGCCGGACAGTTGACTACGAGCAGTACTTC
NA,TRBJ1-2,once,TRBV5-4,CASSLDYYGYTF,TGTGCCAGCAGCTTGGACTATTATGGCTACACCTTC
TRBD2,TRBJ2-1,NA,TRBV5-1,CASSLVTSSNEQFF,TGCGCCAGCAGCTTGGTGACTAGCTCAAATGAGCAGTTCTTC
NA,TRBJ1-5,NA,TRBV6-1,CASSDRAVSNQPQHF,TGTGCCAGCAGTGATAGGGCCGTTAGCAATCAGCCCCAGCATTTT
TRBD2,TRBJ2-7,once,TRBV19,CASSIRYWGLAGGEQYF,TGTGCCAGTAGTATCAGATACTGGGGACTAGCGGGAGGCGAGCAGTACTTC
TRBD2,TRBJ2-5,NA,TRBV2,CASSDGWGSGRAGHEETQYF,TGTGCCAGCAGTGATGGATGGGGTAGCGGGAGGGCCGGCCATGAGGAGACCCAGTACTTC
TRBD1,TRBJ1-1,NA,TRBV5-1,CASSSLKTGDMGTEAFF,TGCGCCAGCAGCTCGCTCAAGACAGGGGATATGGGCACTGAAGCTTTCTTT
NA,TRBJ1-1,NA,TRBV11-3,CASSSHTRGVAEAFF,TGTGCCAGCAGCTCCCATACCCGGGGCGTAGCTGAAGCTTTCTTT
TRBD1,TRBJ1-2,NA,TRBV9,CASSSGGRGANYGYTF,TGTGCCAGCAGCTCAGGGGGCAGGGGAGCTAACTATGGCTACACCTTC
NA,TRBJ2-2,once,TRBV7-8,CASSRAHSTGELFF,TGTGCCAGCAGCCGGGCCCATTCCACCGGGGAGCTGTTTTTT
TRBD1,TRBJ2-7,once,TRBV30,CAWSNLGVTGSREQYF,TGTGCCTGGAGTAACTTGGGTGTGACAGGGTCGAGGGAGCAGTACTTC
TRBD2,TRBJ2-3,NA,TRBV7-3,CASSLTSASTDTQYF,TGTGCCAGCAGCCTTACTAGCGCGAGCACAGATACGCAGTATTTT
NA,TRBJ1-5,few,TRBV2,CASRGTGNQPQHF,TGTGCCAGCAGGGGTACAGGGAATCAGCCCCAGCATTTT
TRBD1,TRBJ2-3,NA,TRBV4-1,CASSQGQGGRDTQYF,TGCGCCAGCAGCCAAGGGCAAGGGGGCCGGGATACGCAGTATTTT
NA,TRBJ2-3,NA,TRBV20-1,CSEAGADTQYF,TGCAGTGAGGCTGGGGCCGATACGCAGTATTTT